This T cell receptor beta chain stems from a study of shared clonotypes between healthy human individuals (dated by TCRdb to the early 2020s). General notes on the study: The cohort included a few men and a couple of women between 18 and 49 years of age. To estimate repertoire size and how much clonotype sharing occurs between individuals, the study deeply sequenced the blood TCR repertoires of about 5 healthy adults. Different laboratories and diverse techniques were used to prepare libraries and sequence TCR repertoires, to increase sequencing depth and limit assay-specific biases. Between about 0.85 and 8.9 billion PBMCs per donor were obtained by leukapheresis.

Sequences MNHNY (CDR1) and SVGAGI (CDR2) are obtained from the germline V gene (reference sequence). Its CDR3 holds 16 amino acids, cysteine through phenylalanine. Left in the record is the CDR3 DNA by itself, 48 bases read in frame from the first base. Clipping removes 2 bases from V and 5 bases from J, with 6 as the unmatched junction base count. As to this clone: It has no known antigen specificity. Base qualities are not provided; no much larger clone lies one nucleotide away.

TCR CDR3 regions were amplified from genomic DNA by multiplex PCR using the deep immunoSEQ assay. For each cell subset, the extracted genomic DNA was distributed evenly across all wells of several immunoSEQ 96-well plates, and each plate served as one replicate. Each replicate PCR for unsorted PBMC received about 300 ng genomic DNA, equal to about 30,000 T cell genomes. Ten immunoSEQ deep assay plates were used to sequence the unsorted PBMC genomic DNA. The purified libraries were quantified using a Qubit 3.0 fluorometer, sized with a Bioanalyzer 2100, and then quantified again using the KAPA Library Quantification kit. A separate single-read 150-cycle Illumina NextSeq 550 flow cell was used to sequence each immunoSEQ 96-well plate. The authors' pipeline ran thus. Because the immunoSEQ output held only junctional sequences and lacked quality scores, the filtering could not match the filtering applied to full-length reads. To assign V/J genes and CDR3, sequences were annotated against IMGT germline references using PyIR, a Python wrapper for IgBLAST v1.9. Any read was removed if the V/J assignment was weak (E-value above 1e-6), the CDR3 was missing, or the read contained stop codons, out-of-frame junctions, or ambiguous translated residues. V3J clonotypes were defined by identical inferred V gene, J gene, and CDR3 amino acid sequence. Percentage overlap between repertoires was calculated by dividing the number of shared unique clonotypes by the size of the smaller repertoire. RTK rarefaction, the Chao1 estimator, and Recon v2.1 estimates of unobserved clonotypes were used to assess repertoire richness. Entries here come from immuneACCESS through TCRdb and include only in-frame sequences with V and J called. Some clones fail to appear in such tables; in the studies checked, an unresolved V gene covers under half of the shortfall, and the cause of the remainder is unknown. The DNA gave D and trimming, while V, J and clone size come from that table. For this sample there are over 400,000 clones; around 73% appear just once. In total, the top ten clones hold around 12% of the sample.

Donors were healthy HIV-negative adults with no recently reported acute infections or vaccinations. Only Caucasian adults living in Nashville, Tennessee, USA were represented among the donors. For unsorted samples, 100 million or so PBMCs were counted, and genomic DNA was extracted using the QIAamp DNA Blood Mini kit. Blood was collected by leukapheresis, and PBMCs were isolated by Ficoll-Histopaque density gradient centrifugation and then cryopreserved in liquid nitrogen vapor phase. General conclusions and limits of the study: The genetic and exposure-history diversity represented was limited by the small number of donors. Sampling was limited to blood, and TCR repertoires in tissue likely differ from TCR repertoires in blood. Pairwise subsampling led to the expectation that sequencing depth would affect the degree of clonotype sharing among donors.

Input material: PBMCs. The chain links TRBV6-6 with TRBJ2-5; 12 bases in the junction line up with TRBD2. The sequence was obtained from a middle-aged woman in good health. Some clones in this sample may be carry-over from other donors' samples. The CDR3 protein is CASSYKRLAGAETQYF. The DNA reads TGTGCCAGCAGTTACAAGAGACTAGCGGGAGCGGAGACCCAGTACTTC.